This TCR beta chain emerged from a study of T-cell reconstitution after alpha-beta-depleted transplantation in children. Germline CDR1 reads DFQATT; CDR2 reads SNEGSKA (reference sequence). Deletions cut 0 bases from V and 4 bases from J, with 13 bases between. The CDR3 covers 15 residues. Overall study results and limits: Most T-cell counts and diversity one year after the transplant came from T cells that were newly produced. Where some patients showed high TCRbeta diversity at day 60, it came from recipient T cells and thymic progenitors that had survived. Expanded graft clones numbering several hundred reportedly gave rise to alpha-beta T cells about two months after transplant.

Turning to this clonotype: Its antigen is currently unknown.

Researchers prepared the TCRbeta library using unique molecular identifiers, the study reports. One entry per CDR3 protein results from TCRdb running MiXCR on the PCR reads. The sample yields fewer than 750,000 distinct CDR3 sequences, roughly a quarter seen once. This chain connects TRBV20-1 to TRBJ2-1; D uncertain. The clonotype originates from a boy younger than two with Wiskott-Aldrich syndrome, due to receive a stem cell transplant. The sequencing here drew on PBMCs, taken before TCRalphabeta/CD19-depleted stem cell transplant. The CDR3 sequence is CSARDRRLTYNEQFF. The DNA of the CDR3 is TGCAGTGCTAGAGATCGACGGCTCACATACAATGAGCAGTTCTTC.